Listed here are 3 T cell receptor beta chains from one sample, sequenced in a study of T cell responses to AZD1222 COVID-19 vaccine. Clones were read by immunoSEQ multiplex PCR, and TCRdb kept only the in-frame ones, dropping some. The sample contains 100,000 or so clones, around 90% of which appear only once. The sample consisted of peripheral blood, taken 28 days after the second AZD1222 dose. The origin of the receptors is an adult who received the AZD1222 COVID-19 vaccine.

CDR3 amino acids: CASSSPGRTLGETQYF. CDR3 coding DNA: TGTGCCAGCAGCTCTCCGGGCAGGACGCTGGGGGAGACCCAGTACTTC. The chain joins TRBV11-2 to TRBJ2-5; unclear D gene. Germline CDR1 reads SGHAT; CDR2 reads FQNNGV. Trimming removed 4 bases at V and 5 bases at J, with 20 bases between. The CDR3 is made up of 16 amino acids.

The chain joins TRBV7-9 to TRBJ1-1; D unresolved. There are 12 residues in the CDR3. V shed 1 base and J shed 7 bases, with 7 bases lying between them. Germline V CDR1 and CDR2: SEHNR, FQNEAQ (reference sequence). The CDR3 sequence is CASSLGWNEAFF. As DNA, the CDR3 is TGTGCCAGCAGCTTAGGATGGAATGAAGCTTTCTTT.

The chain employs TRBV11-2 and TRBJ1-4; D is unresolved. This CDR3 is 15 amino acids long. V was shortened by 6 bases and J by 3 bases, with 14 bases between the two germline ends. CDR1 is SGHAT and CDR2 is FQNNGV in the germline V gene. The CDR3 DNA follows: TGTGCCAGCAGTCAACAGACGCTCGCTAATGAAAAACTGTTTTTT. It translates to CASSQQTLANEKLFF.